This T cell receptor (beta chain) was captured in a study of shared clonotypes between healthy human individuals. A few counts support this clone. Trimming left V 2 bases short and J 7 bases short, with 17 bases between. Looked up from germline, CDR1 is SGHTA and CDR2 is FQGNSA. CDR3 length equals 15 residues. The method was immunoSEQ multiplex PCR; TCRdb's version includes in-frame clones alone and lacks a portion of them. The table includes 950,000 to 1,100,000 clones, around 76% detected once. Sequencing input: memory CD4+ T cells sorted from blood. Subset noted: CD45RA-negative fraction. The chain has TRBV7-2 and TRBJ2-5; D remains unclear. The TCR sequence derives from a man aged 18 to 29 in good health. The CDR3 sequence: CASSLSPTPGWTQYF. CDR3 DNA: TGTGCCAGCAGCTTATCACCGACACCCGGGTGGACCCAGTACTTC.